What follows are 12 T cell receptor beta chains derived from one specimen sequenced in a study of blood T cells in healthy people across ages. The second PCR ran roughly 6 to 11 cycles with a sample-barcoded 5' primer and J-beta primers. TCRdb reanalysed the 5' RACE reads using MiXCR and keeps one entry per CDR3 protein. The sample has over a million distinct CDR3 sequences; roughly 59% are singletons. The sample comprised blood. These receptors all stem from a man between 18 and 35 years old in good health.

The chain is built from TRBV6-5 and TRBJ1-1; D possibly corresponds to TRBD1 (6 bases). Germline V lookup: CDR1 MNHEY, CDR2 SVGAGI. This CDR3 spans 13 amino acids. V lost 5 bases and J lost 6, with 13 bases in between. The CDR3 DNA follows: TGTGCCAGCAGTGACACTGGACAGCCTGAAGCTTTCTTT. Translating it yields CASSDTGQPEAFF.

The genes are TRBV12-3 or TRBV12-4 and TRBJ1-2; D perhaps matches TRBD1 (5 bases). This CDR3 has 13 amino acids. Deletions cut 4 bases from V and 8 bases from J, with 14 bases between. Here the CDR3 DNA reads TGTGCCAGCAGTTGGGGCAATGGTGTGGGCTACACCTTC. It yields the protein CASSWGNGVGYTF.

The chain uses TRBV7-2 and TRBJ2-3; D may be TRBD2 (5 bases). Deletions cut 2 bases from V and 2 bases from J, with 8 bases between. This CDR3 region has 14 residues. In germline, CDR1 is SGHTA, CDR2 FQGNSA. The CDR3 DNA is TGTGCCAGCAGCTTAACTAGTCACACAGATACGCAGTATTTT. Protein product: CASSLTSHTDTQYF.

V gene TRBV20-1 combines with J gene TRBJ1-6; D is possibly TRBD1 (5 bases). Looked up from germline, CDR1 is DFQATT and CDR2 is SNEGSKA (reference sequence). The CDR3 sequence is 14 residues long. V dropped 2 bases and J dropped 9 bases, with 14 bases sitting between them. As DNA, the CDR3 is TGCAGTGCTAGAAGGGGATTCGGGAGTTCACCCCTCCACTTT. Protein sequence: CSARRGFGSSPLHF.

This clonotype came up once. The chain uses TRBV12-3 or TRBV12-4 and TRBJ1-3; the D gene is possibly TRBD1 (5 bases). V was trimmed by 5 bases and J by 0 bases, leaving 14 bases between them. CDR3 length: 16 amino acids. The CDR3 sequence: CASSGRGLHSGNTIYF. The CDR3 DNA reads TGTGCCAGCAGTGGACGGGGACTCCACTCTGGAAACACCATATATTTT.

A few counts support this clonotype. The J gene is TRBJ2-3, the V gene TRBV7-9, with 9 nucleotides matching TRBD1. Germline V gene sequence: CDR1 SEHNR, CDR2 FQNEAQ (reference sequence). CDR3 length: 15 residues. Trimming at V came to 5 bases and at J to 7 bases, leaving 10 bases not matched to a gene. The DNA of the CDR3 is TGTGCCAGCAGCCCTACAGGGGGCAATCCAAATACGCAGTATTTT. The encoded protein is CASSPTGGNPNTQYF.

As regards this clonotype: At one boundary the junction diverges from the germline segment, which might be a read error. The chain uses TRBV4-1 and TRBJ2-7; D is unresolved. The J call is doubtful: the DNA matches TRBJ2-5 better. Germline V lookup: CDR1 MGHRA, CDR2 YSYEKL. The CDR3 loop spans 15 amino acids. The CDR3 coding sequence is TGCACCAGCAGCCAATTTTACGGCGAATGGGAGACCCAGTACTTC. It yields the protein CTSSQFYGEWETQYF.

This clonotype was counted a few times. The chain has TRBV28 and TRBJ2-6, with 8 nucleotides matching TRBD1. The CDR3 is made up of 18 amino acids. Germline CDR1 MDHEN, CDR2 SYDVKM. The trim removed 2 bases at V and 0 bases at J, leaving 6 bases unmatched. For the CDR3, the DNA is TGTGCCAGCAGTTTAAGGACAGGGTCAAGCTCTGGGGCCAACGTCCTGACTTTC. Protein product: CASSLRTGSSSGANVLTF.

The chain combines TRBV10-3 with TRBJ1-2; no reliable D call. Germline V gene lookup returns CDR1 ENHRY and CDR2 SYGVKD. This CDR3 contains 13 residues. Trimming removed 11 bases at V and 2 bases at J, with 15 bases between. DNA for the CDR3: TGTGCCGTCACTGAAACCGAGAACTATGGCTACACCTTC. It translates to CAVTETENYGYTF.

J is TRBJ2-1 and V is TRBV7-9; 10 bases are shared with TRBD2. Trimming at V came to 4 bases and at J to 6 bases, leaving 15 bases not matched to a gene. The CDR3 has 18 amino acids. The germline CDR1 and CDR2 sequences are SEHNR and FQNEAQ (reference sequence). The CDR3 nucleotides read TGTGCCAGCAGCTCTATCGATACCTTAGCGGGGGGCGGCAATGAGCAGTTCTTC. Translation gives CASSSIDTLAGGGNEQFF.

The chain uses TRBV20-1 and TRBJ2-5; 10 bases are a match to TRBD2. The J call may be in error: the DNA end matches TRBJ2-1 better. The CDR3 runs to 15 residues. CDR1 and CDR2 from the germline V gene are DFQATT and SNEGSKA (reference sequence). The CDR3 protein is CSAVAGGPCQETQFF. For the CDR3, the DNA is TGCAGTGCGGTAGCGGGGGGCCCGTGCCAAGAGACCCAGTTCTTC.

The gene calls are TRBV12-3 or TRBV12-4 and TRBJ1-2; D may be TRBD1 (6 bases). V was pared by 6 bases and J by 6 bases, with 29 bases between. This CDR3 spans 18 amino acids. In nucleotides, the CDR3 is TGTGCCAGCAGAACTACCGTCTCTAGGGGGGTCAGACGCGATGGCTACACCTTC. Amino acid sequence: CASRTTVSRGVRRDGYTF.